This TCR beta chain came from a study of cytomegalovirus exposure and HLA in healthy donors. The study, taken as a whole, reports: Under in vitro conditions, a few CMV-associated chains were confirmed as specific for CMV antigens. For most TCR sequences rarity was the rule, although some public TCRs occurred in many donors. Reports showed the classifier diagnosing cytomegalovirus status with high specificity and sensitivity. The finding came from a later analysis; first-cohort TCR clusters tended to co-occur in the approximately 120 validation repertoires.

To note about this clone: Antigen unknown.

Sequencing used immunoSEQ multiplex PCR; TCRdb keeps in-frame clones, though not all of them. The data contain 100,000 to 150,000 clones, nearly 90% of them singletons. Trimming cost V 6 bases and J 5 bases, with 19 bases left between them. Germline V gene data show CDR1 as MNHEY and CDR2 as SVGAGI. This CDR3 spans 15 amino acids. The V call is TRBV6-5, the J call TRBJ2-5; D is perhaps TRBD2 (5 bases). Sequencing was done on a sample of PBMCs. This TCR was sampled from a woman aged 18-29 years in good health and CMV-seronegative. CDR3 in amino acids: CASRQTPGERETQYF. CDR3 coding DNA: TGTGCCAGCAGACAAACCCCTGGGGAGCGGGAGACCCAGTACTTC.